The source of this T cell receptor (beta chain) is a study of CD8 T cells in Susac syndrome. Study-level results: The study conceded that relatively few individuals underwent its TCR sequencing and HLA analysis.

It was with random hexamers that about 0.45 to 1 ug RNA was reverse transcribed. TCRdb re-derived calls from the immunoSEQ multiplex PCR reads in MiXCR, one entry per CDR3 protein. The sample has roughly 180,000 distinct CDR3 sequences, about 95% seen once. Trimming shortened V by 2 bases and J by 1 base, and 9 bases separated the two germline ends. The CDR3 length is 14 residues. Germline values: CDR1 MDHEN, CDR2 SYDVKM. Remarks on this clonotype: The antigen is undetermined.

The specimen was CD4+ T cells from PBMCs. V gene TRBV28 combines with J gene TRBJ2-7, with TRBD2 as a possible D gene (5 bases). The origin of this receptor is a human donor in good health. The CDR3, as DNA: TGTGCCAGCAGTTTACGGCCGGGATCCTACGAGCAGTACTTC. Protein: CASSLRPGSYEQYF.